This entry lists 25 T cell receptor beta chains sequenced from one sample in a study of blood T cell repertoires in COVID-19. Assay used: immunoSEQ multiplex PCR; TCRdb lists only in-frame clones, some missing. The sample lists tens of thousands of clones; roughly 80% were seen once. Sequencing was carried out using peripheral blood. Receptors were obtained from a man aged 50-59 years with COVID-19, enrolled during active disease.

The chain couples TRBV30 to TRBJ1-3; D is ambiguous. The CDR3 covers 15 residues. V dropped 0 bases and J dropped 0 bases, with 9 bases sitting between them. Germline V gene lookup returns CDR1 GTSNPN and CDR2 SVGIG (reference sequence). Written as DNA, the CDR3 is TGTGCCTGGAGTGTACCCGGGAGCTCTGGAAACACCATATATTTT. As protein: CAWSVPGSSGNTIYF.

The chain uses TRBV7-8 and TRBJ1-5, with D perhaps matching TRBD1 (5 bases). The CDR3 has 16 residues. Germline V gene lookup returns CDR1 SGHVS and CDR2 FQNEAQ. V lost 5 bases and J 0 bases, leaving 14 bases between the germline ends. The chain's CDR3 is CASSGHRRYSNQPQHF. In DNA form, the CDR3 reads TGTGCCAGCAGCGGACACAGGAGATATAGCAATCAGCCCCAGCATTTT.

In this sample, this clone turned up many times. Other DNA sequences in this sample translate to the same CDR3. This chain joins TRBV12-5 and TRBJ2-5; D uncertain. This CDR3 region has 13 residues. Trimming took off 4 bases at V and 2 bases at J, with 8 bases between the two ends. Germline V CDR1 and CDR2: LGHNT, FRNRAP. The CDR3 DNA sequence: TGTGCTAGTGGTTCCGGTGAGCAAGAGACCCAGTACTTC. This translates into CASGSGEQETQYF. The whole variable domain, filled in from reference TRBV12-5 and TRBJ2-5, reads DARVTQTPRHKVTEMGQEVTMRCQPILGHNTVFWYRQTMMQGLELLAYFRNRAPLDDSGMPKDRFSAEMPDATLATLKIQPSEPRDSAVYFCASGSGEQETQYFGPGTRLLVL.

The chain recombines TRBV12-3 or TRBV12-4 with TRBJ1-2, with D possibly TRBD1 on 5 matching bases. V lost 5 bases to trimming and J lost 6 bases, with 10 bases between them. This CDR3 contains 12 residues. The CDR3: CASSQGFDGYTF. The CDR3 DNA follows: TGTGCCAGCAGTCAGGGTTTCGATGGCTACACCTTC.

The chain carries TRBV18 and TRBJ2-7; 11 positions match TRBD1. This CDR3 comprises 13 residues. V was pared by 6 bases and J by 6 bases, with 4 bases of the junction left unmatched. CDR1 and CDR2 from the germline V gene are KGHSH and LQKENI. The CDR3 is CASSRGQGAEQYF. CDR3 sequence (DNA): TGTGCCAGCTCCCGCGGACAGGGGGCCGAGCAGTACTTC. Full variable domain (outside the CDR3, taken from reference TRBV18 and TRBJ2-7): NAGVMQNPRHLVRRRGQEARLRCSPMKGHSHVYWYRQLPEEGLKFMVYLQKENIIDESGMPKERFSAEFPKEGPSILRIQQVVRGDSAAYFCASSRGQGAEQYFGPGTRLTVT.

This clone has just one count. The chain is built from TRBV12-3 or TRBV12-4 and TRBJ2-2; D is perhaps TRBD1 (6 bases). The length of the CDR3 is 13 residues. Trimming stripped 8 bases from V and 1 base from J, with 8 bases between. DNA of the CDR3: TGTGCCAGCTTACAGGGGAACACCGGGGAGCTGTTTTTT. Translated: CASLQGNTGELFF.

This chain links TRBV7-9 with TRBJ1-1; the D is unclear. V lost 1 base, J lost 4 bases, and 10 bases lay in between. This CDR3 is 14 amino acids long. Germline CDR1 and CDR2: SEHNR and FQNEAQ (reference sequence). This chain's CDR3 is CASSLDQVPTEAFF. For the CDR3, the DNA is TGTGCCAGCAGCTTAGACCAGGTCCCCACTGAAGCTTTCTTT.

The chain carries TRBV30 and TRBJ2-1; D gene unclear. The V end lost 4 bases, the J end lost 0 bases, and 10 bases lay between the germline ends. This CDR3 contains 14 residues. CDR1 GTSNPN and CDR2 SVGIG come from the germline V gene (reference sequence). The CDR3 coding sequence is TGTGCCTGGAACGAAGAGAGCTCCTACAATGAGCAGTTCTTC. This encodes CAWNEESSYNEQFF.

The chain employs TRBV2 and TRBJ2-2; 7 bases are shared with TRBD2. This CDR3 is built from 15 residues. The J segment lost 7 bases and the V segment lost 0 bases, leaving 5 bases of the junction unmatched. Germline CDR1 is SNHLY and CDR2 is FYNNEI. CDR3 nucleotides: TGTGCCAGCAGTGAAGCCATAGCGGGTGACGGGGAGCTGTTTTTT. Protein sequence: CASSEAIAGDGELFF.

This clone has only a few counts. The chain is built from TRBV3-1 (or the pseudogene TRBV3-2) and TRBJ1-3; no clear D. Germline V gene data show CDR1 as LGHDT and CDR2 as YNNKEL (reference sequence). The CDR3 contains 14 residues. The V end was cut by 1 base, the J end by 2 bases, with 6 bases between. CDR3 sequence: CASSQAGAGNTIYF. CDR3 DNA: TGTGCCAGCAGCCAAGCCGGAGCTGGAAACACCATATATTTT.

The CDR3 nucleotides are TGTGCCAGTAGTCAAACGACAGGGAATAAGGTGACCCTCCACTTT. Its translation is CASSQTTGNKVTLHF. This rearrangement joins TRBV19 to TRBJ1-6; 7 positions agree with TRBD1. CDR1 is LNHDA, CDR2 SQIVND, per germline (reference sequence). The CDR3 has 15 amino acids. V lost 5 bases to trimming and J lost 14 bases; unmatched junction nucleotides: 15. Full variable domain (missing parts from reference TRBV19 and TRBJ1-6): DGGITQSPKYLFRKEGQNVTLSCEQNLNHDAMYWYRQDPGQGLRLIYYSQIVNDFQKGDIAEGYSVSREKKESFPLTVTSAQKNPTAFYLCASSQTTGNKVTLHFGNGTRLTVT.

The chain employs TRBV7-9 and TRBJ1-4, with 9 bases aligning to TRBD1. Trimming took 5 bases from V and 5 from J; bases not matched to a gene: 18. In germline, CDR1 is SEHNR, CDR2 FQNEAQ (reference sequence). CDR3 length: 19 residues. The CDR3 is CASSPWRGTGSIRNEKLFF. The CDR3 region has the DNA TGTGCCAGCAGCCCATGGCGGGGGACAGGGTCGATAAGAAATGAAAAACTGTTTTTT.

Within the sample, this clone is medium-sized. This rearrangement joins TRBV27 to TRBJ2-1, with D possibly TRBD2 on 6 matching bases. Between the trimmed V and J ends, which lost 8 bases and 6 bases, there was a span of 14 bases. The CDR3 has 13 residues. The germline gives CDR1 MNHEY, CDR2 SMNVEV (reference sequence). The CDR3 sequence: CASALAPGNEQFF. In DNA, the CDR3 is TGTGCCAGCGCACTAGCTCCGGGCAATGAGCAGTTCTTC.

This clone was picked up a small number of times. V gene TRBV3-1 (or the pseudogene TRBV3-2) combines with J gene TRBJ1-3; D unclear. Trimming took off 1 base at V and 9 bases at J, with 10 bases between the two ends. Germline lookup yields CDR1 LGHDT and CDR2 YNNKEL (reference sequence). This CDR3 has 13 amino acids. The CDR3 sequence is CASSQGNSRTIYF. CDR3 nucleotide sequence: TGTGCCAGCAGCCAAGGTAATAGCCGCACCATATATTTT.

The chain couples TRBV5-1 to TRBJ1-1, with 9 bases fitting TRBD1. The V gene end was trimmed by 4 bases and the J gene end by 3 bases; junction bases not matched to a gene: 7. CDR3 length equals 15 residues. CDR1 and CDR2 from the germline V gene are SGHRS and YFSETQ. CDR3 residues: CASSPQGAGDTEAFF. The CDR3 bases are TGCGCCAGCAGCCCACAGGGGGCAGGAGACACTGAAGCTTTCTTT.

V is TRBV6-5 and J is TRBJ1-6; D gene unclear. V was pared by 6 bases and J by 7 bases, with 10 bases between. This CDR3 has 13 amino acids. Germline lookup yields CDR1 MNHEY and CDR2 SVGAGI. CDR3 sequence (DNA): TGTGCCAGCAGCCCGGGGAGGAATTCACCCCTCCACTTT. Translated: CASSPGRNSPLHF.

The V gene is TRBV6-2 or TRBV6-3, the J gene TRBJ2-3; the D gene is possibly TRBD2 (5 bases). The ends were cut back, 6 bases at V and 3 bases at J, with 13 bases in the middle. Per the germline V gene, CDR1 is MNHEY and CDR2 is SVGEGT. This CDR3 spans 14 amino acids. Here the CDR3 reads CASSIGLTTDTQYF. DNA for the CDR3: TGTGCCAGCAGCATAGGACTTACTACAGATACGCAGTATTTT.

The V gene is TRBV6-5, the J gene TRBJ1-6; 9 bases align to TRBD1. Trimming cost V 5 bases and J 10 bases; bases outside gene matches: 6. Germline CDR1 is MNHEY and CDR2 is SVGAGI. The CDR3 spans 14 residues. This CDR3 reads CASSPGTGHSPLHF. The CDR3 nucleotides read TGTGCCAGCAGTCCCGGGACAGGGCACTCACCCCTCCACTTT.

The J gene is TRBJ1-4, the V gene TRBV5-1; D ambiguous. This CDR3 has 14 residues. Trimming pared 1 base from V and 2 bases from J, leaving 6 bases between. Germline assignment: CDR1 SGHRS and CDR2 YFSETQ. The CDR3 nucleotides are TGCGCCAGCAGCTTGTGGCAGACTAATGAAAAACTGTTTTTT. As protein: CASSLWQTNEKLFF. The variable domain in full, completed from reference TRBV5-1 and TRBJ1-4, reads KAGVTQTPRYLIKTRGQQVTLSCSPISGHRSVSWYQQTPGQGLQFLFEYFSETQRNKGNFPGRFSGRQFSNSRSEMNVSTLELGDSALYLCASSLWQTNEKLFFGSGTQLSVL.

The chain links TRBV4-3 to TRBJ2-7; TRBD1 aligns across 8 bases. This CDR3 has 14 amino acids. The trim removed 7 bases at V and 5 bases at J, leaving 10 bases unmatched. The germline gives CDR1 LGHNA, CDR2 YSLEER. CDR3 residues: CASMAGQGTHEQYF. In nucleotides, the CDR3 is TGCGCCAGCATGGCCGGACAGGGTACCCACGAGCAGTACTTC.

In this sample, this clone turned up a few times. The chain combines TRBV4-1 with TRBJ1-5; TRBD1 is a possible D gene (6 bases). The ends were cut back, 4 bases at V and 4 bases at J, with 11 bases in the middle. In germline, CDR1 is MGHRA, CDR2 YSYEKL. The CDR3 consists of 14 residues. As DNA, the CDR3 is TGCGCCAGCAGCCCCTTGCAGGGGAATCAGCCCCAGCATTTT. Its protein is CASSPLQGNQPQHF.

This chain uses TRBV7-3 with TRBJ2-5, with TRBD1 identical over 10 bases. Germline V CDR1 and CDR2: SGHTA, FQGTGA. The CDR3 extends over 15 amino acids. V was pared by 5 bases and J by 2 bases, with 5 bases of the junction left unmatched. As DNA, the CDR3 is TGTGCCAGCAGCAAGGGACAGGGGCTTCAAGAGACCCAGTACTTC. Translating it yields CASSKGQGLQETQYF.

This clone occurred a few times. The chain links TRBV6-5 to TRBJ2-1; 7 bases align to TRBD2. Trimming removed 10 bases from V and 7 bases from J; junction bases left unmatched: 10. Germline CDR1 and CDR2: MNHEY and SVGAGI. The CDR3 extends over 13 amino acids. The CDR3 DNA follows: TGTGCCACTCTCTTCTCCGGGGGGAATGAGCAGTTCTTC. Amino acid sequence: CATLFSGGNEQFF.

The chain has TRBV29-1 and TRBJ1-2, with no clear D. Germline assignment: CDR1 SQVTM and CDR2 ANQGSEA. The CDR3 is 10 residues long. The V and J ends lost 3 bases and 4 bases respectively, with 3 bases between them. The CDR3 nucleotides are TGCAGCGTTGACAGCTATGGCTACACCTTC. Residues: CSVDSYGYTF.

The chain has TRBV10-3 and TRBJ1-3; D remains unclear. The CDR3 runs to 16 residues. Deletions cut 0 bases from V and 3 bases from J, with 12 bases between. CDR1 is ENHRY and CDR2 is SYGVKD in the germline V gene. The CDR3 coding sequence is TGTGCCATCAGTGAGTCCTCCGGGAAGCTTGGAAACACCATATATTTT. It is translated as CAISESSGKLGNTIYF.